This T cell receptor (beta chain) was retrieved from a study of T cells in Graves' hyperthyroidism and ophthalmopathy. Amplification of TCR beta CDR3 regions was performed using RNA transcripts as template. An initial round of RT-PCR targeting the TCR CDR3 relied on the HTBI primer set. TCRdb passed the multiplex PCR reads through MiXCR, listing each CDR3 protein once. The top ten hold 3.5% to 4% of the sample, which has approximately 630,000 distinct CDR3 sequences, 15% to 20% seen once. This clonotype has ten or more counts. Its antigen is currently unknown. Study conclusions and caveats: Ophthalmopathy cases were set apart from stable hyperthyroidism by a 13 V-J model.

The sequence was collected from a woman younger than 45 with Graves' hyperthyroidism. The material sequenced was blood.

CDR3 region: CASSPPGAGGELFF. The CDR3 DNA reads TGTGCCAGCAGCCCTCCCGGGGCCGGCGGGGAGCTGTTTTTT. The chain has TRBV7-2 and TRBJ2-2; D may correspond to TRBD1 or TRBD2 (5 bases each). The CDR3 is made up of 14 amino acids. V was clipped by 5 bases and J by 7 bases, with 14 bases between them. CDR1 and CDR2 from the germline V gene are SGHTA and FQGNSA.